The 30 T cell receptor beta chains reported below all come from one sample, sequenced in a study of CD8 T cells in ankylosing spondylitis. Their specific antigens are unknown. TCRdb recomputed calls from the 5' RACE reads with MiXCR, one row per CDR3 protein. The profile covers fewer than 550,000 distinct CDR3 sequences, with about 5.7% appearing a single time and under 4.5% taken by the ten largest. Study-level results: Roughly eight highly homologous variants made up a TCR beta motif that seemed to typify ankylosing spondylitis blood.

The source material was blood, either unsorted or a sorted T cell fraction (not recorded which). Receptor source: a male donor with ankylosing spondylitis.

This clonotype has more than one count but fewer than ten. The J gene is TRBJ1-2, the V gene TRBV4-1; tentative D call: TRBD1 (5 bases). The germline V gene has CDR1 MGHRA and CDR2 YSYEKL. This CDR3 is 16 amino acids long. Between the trimmed V and J ends, which lost 0 bases and 4 bases, there was a span of 15 bases. CDR3 coding DNA: TGCGCCAGCAGCCAAGATGGAGGCAGGGTGGGCTATGGCTACACCTTC. This encodes CASSQDGGRVGYGYTF.

This clonotype was recorded at least ten times. V usage is TRBV20-1 and J usage is TRBJ2-3; D not certain. CDR1 and CDR2 (germline): DFQATT, SNEGSKA (reference sequence). Trimming took off 8 bases at V and 2 bases at J, with 14 bases between the two ends. The CDR3 has 13 residues. The CDR3 protein is CSSTRSTTDTQYF. The CDR3 DNA reads as TGCAGTAGCACCAGATCTACCACAGATACGCAGTATTTT.

This clonotype has ten or more counts. The chain uses TRBV20-1 and TRBJ2-3, with D perhaps TRBD2 (5 bases). Trimming removed 1 base at V and 0 bases at J, with 8 bases between. This CDR3 spans 14 amino acids. The germline V gene encodes CDR1 DFQATT and CDR2 SNEGSKA (reference sequence). The CDR3 here is CSARVGGSTDTQYF. In nucleotides, the CDR3 is TGCAGTGCTAGAGTTGGCGGGAGCACAGATACGCAGTATTTT.

This clonotype was seen repeatedly, ten times or more. CDR3 region: CASSLQAQGFGEQYF. The CDR3 DNA reads as TGTGCCAGCAGTTTACAAGCGCAGGGGTTCGGCGAGCAGTACTTC. The chain joins TRBV27 to TRBJ2-7; a possible D gene is TRBD1 (6 bases). Trimming removed 2 bases from V and 6 bases from J, with 17 bases in between. Looked up from germline, CDR1 is MNHEY and CDR2 is SMNVEV (reference sequence). The CDR3 is 15 amino acids.

In this sample, this clonotype turned up a few times. This chain uses TRBV20-1 with TRBJ2-2, with D unclear. The V end lost 0 bases, the J end lost 4 bases, and 9 bases lay between the germline ends. CDR3 length equals 14 residues. Germline CDR1 reads DFQATT; CDR2 reads SNEGSKA (reference sequence). CDR3 protein: CSARDSRSTGELFF. The DNA for the CDR3 is TGCAGTGCTAGAGACTCCAGAAGCACCGGGGAGCTGTTTTTT.

In its sample, this clonotype was seen many times. The V gene is TRBV4-1, the J gene TRBJ1-1; maybe TRBD1 (5 bases). V was shortened by 3 bases and J by 4 bases, with 12 bases between the two germline ends. Germline CDR1 reads MGHRA; CDR2 reads YSYEKL. The CDR3 contains 14 residues. The CDR3 region is CASSQLGVGTEAFF. The CDR3 DNA reads TGCGCCAGCAGCCAGCTAGGGGTGGGCACTGAAGCTTTCTTT.

This clonotype was found many times. The J gene is TRBJ1-6, the V gene TRBV12-3 or TRBV12-4, with 7 positions matching TRBD1. Losses at the gene ends were 3 bases for V and 5 bases for J; bases not matched to a gene: 10. CDR3 length: 17 amino acids. CDR3 protein: CASSFSPNRGNNSPLHF. CDR3 in DNA: TGTGCCAGCAGTTTCAGCCCGAACAGGGGAAATAATTCACCCCTCCACTTT.

The genes are TRBV6-1 and TRBJ1-1, with D maybe TRBD1 (5 bases). Trimming stripped 5 bases from V and 3 bases from J, with 16 bases between. The germline gives CDR1 MNHNS, CDR2 SASEGT. CDR3 length: 15 amino acids. The CDR3 reads CASSPWEGRYTEAFF. In nucleotides, the CDR3 is TGTGCCAGCAGTCCCTGGGAGGGGCGGTACACTGAAGCTTTCTTT.

V and J are TRBV20-1 and TRBJ2-7; maybe TRBD2 (5 bases). The ends were cut back, 6 bases at V and 6 bases at J, with 21 bases in the middle. Germline V gene sequence: CDR1 DFQATT, CDR2 SNEGSKA (reference sequence). The CDR3 totals 14 residues. In DNA, the CDR3 is TGCAGTGCCCCCCAGCCCCGTGGTCGGGGCGAGCAGTACTTC. Residues: CSAPQPRGRGEQYF.

This clonotype showed up many times. The chain links TRBV29-1 to TRBJ2-2; D not resolved. Germline loops: CDR1 SQVTM, CDR2 ANQGSEA. CDR3 length: 14 amino acids. Trimming took off 2 bases at V and 4 bases at J, with 11 bases between the two ends. The CDR3 loop reads CSVESRSGTGELFF. The CDR3 DNA reads as TGCAGCGTTGAAAGTCGCTCGGGCACCGGGGAGCTGTTTTTT.

This clonotype was counted ten times or more. The CDR3 sequence: CASRLSLTGTEAFF. In nucleotides, the CDR3 is TGTGCCAGCAGGCTCAGTCTGACGGGCACTGAAGCTTTCTTT. V usage is TRBV27 and J usage is TRBJ1-1; no definite D call. The CDR3 totals 14 residues. Trimming left V 6 bases short and J 4 bases short, with 15 bases between. CDR1 is MNHEY, CDR2 SMNVEV, per germline (reference sequence).

This clonotype was picked up many times. Here the CDR3 reads CASSLDWRPGNTIYF. The CDR3 coding sequence is TGTGCCAGCAGCCTAGACTGGAGACCTGGAAACACCATATATTTT. This chain links TRBV5-6 with TRBJ1-3; no reliable D call. Trimming took off 4 bases at V and 2 bases at J, with 13 bases between the two ends. The V gene's germline CDR1 is SGHDT and CDR2 YYEEEE. The CDR3 runs to 15 residues. The entire variable domain, with the rest obtained from reference TRBV5-6 and TRBJ1-3, is as follows: DAGVTQSPTHLIKTRGQQVTLRCSPKSGHDTVSWYQQALGQGPQFIFQYYEEEERQRGNFPDRFSGHQFPNYSSELNVNALLLGDSALYLCASSLDWRPGNTIYFGEGSWLTVV.

The V gene is TRBV3-1, the J gene TRBJ2-2; D call uncertain. This CDR3 comprises 12 residues. The germline V and J ends were trimmed by 9 bases and 5 bases, with 10 bases remaining between them. CDR1 is LGHDT and CDR2 is YNNKEL in the germline V gene (reference sequence). For the CDR3, the DNA is TGTGCCAGTGCTATCGGAACCGGGGAGCTGTTTTTT. It codes for CASAIGTGELFF.

This clonotype has ten or more counts. V and J are TRBV29-1 and TRBJ2-3; D gene ambiguous. CDR1 is SQVTM, CDR2 ANQGSEA, per germline. The CDR3 covers 13 residues. The ends were cut back, 0 bases at V and 2 bases at J, with 6 bases in the middle. The CDR3 DNA reads as TGCAGCGTTGAAGAAAGCTACACAGATACGCAGTATTTT. Translating it yields CSVEESYTDTQYF.

This clonotype was seen repeatedly, ten times or more. The chain joins TRBV12-5 to TRBJ1-2, with D perhaps matching TRBD1 (5 bases). With 3 bases removed from V and 8 bases from J, the gap between germline ends came to 19 bases. This CDR3 is built from 15 residues. Per germline, CDR1 LGHNT and CDR2 FRNRAP. CDR3 in DNA: TGTGCTAGTGGTTTTGACTTTACAGGTGATAGAGGCTACACCTTC. It translates to CASGFDFTGDRGYTF.

This clonotype has only a few counts. The chain carries TRBV3-1 and TRBJ1-2; tentatively, D is TRBD1 (5 bases). Germline values: CDR1 LGHDT, CDR2 YNNKEL (reference sequence). This CDR3 is 15 amino acids long. Trimming shortened V by 2 bases and J by 4 bases, and 14 bases separated the two germline ends. In DNA form, the CDR3 reads TGTGCCAGCAGCCAACAGGGTAATAACGCCTATGGCTACACCTTC. Translated, it gives CASSQQGNNAYGYTF.

This clonotype came up a few times. The chain has TRBV10-3 and TRBJ2-1; D possibly corresponds to TRBD2 (5 bases). Germline V gene lookup returns CDR1 ENHRY and CDR2 SYGVKD. V lost 0 bases and J lost 3, with 15 bases in between. The CDR3 spans 17 residues. The CDR3 here is CAISESDYLQNYNEQFF. As DNA, the CDR3 is TGTGCCATCAGTGAGTCAGACTATCTCCAGAACTACAATGAGCAGTTCTTC.

In this sample, this clonotype turned up many times. The chain recombines TRBV28 with TRBJ2-1; TRBD1 matches at 9 bases. Germline assignment: CDR1 MDHEN and CDR2 SYDVKM. There are 14 residues in the CDR3. J was trimmed by 1 base and V by 6 bases; bases with no gene match: 1. The CDR3 region is CASRGQGSYNEQFF. In nucleotides, the CDR3 is TGTGCCAGCAGAGGACAGGGGTCCTACAATGAGCAGTTCTTC.

This clonotype was seen ten or more times. The chain joins TRBV6-2 or TRBV6-3 to TRBJ2-2; D remains ambiguous. Germline CDR1 and CDR2: MNHEY and SVGEGT. The V end was cut by 0 bases, the J end by 0 bases, with 14 bases between. The CDR3 is 18 residues long. This chain's CDR3 is CASSYSLGGETNTGELFF. CDR3 coding DNA: TGTGCCAGCAGTTACTCCTTGGGTGGGGAAACGAACACCGGGGAGCTGTTTTTT.

This clonotype showed up many times. J is TRBJ2-7 and V is TRBV15; 7 nucleotides agree with TRBD2. V was clipped by 3 bases and J by 0 bases; unmatched bases: 8. The CDR3 runs to 16 residues. Germline CDR1 LNHNV, CDR2 YYDKDF (reference sequence). This CDR3 is CATSSDRRGFSYEQYF. The CDR3 DNA follows: TGTGCCACCAGCAGCGACCGGCGGGGGTTCTCCTACGAGCAGTACTTC. Combining the CDR3 with reference TRBV15 and TRBJ2-7 gives the whole variable domain DAMVIQNPRYQVTQFGKPVTLSCSQTLNHNVMYWYQQKSSQAPKLLFHYYDKDFNNEADTPDNFQSRRPNTSFCFLDIRSPGLGDTAMYLCATSSDRRGFSYEQYFGPGTRLTVT.

This clonotype came up many times. The chain has TRBV24-1 and TRBJ2-1; D might be TRBD1 or TRBD2, each matching 5 bases. The CDR3 has 16 residues. The germline V and J ends were trimmed by 3 bases and 6 bases, with 17 bases remaining between them. CDR1 and CDR2 (germline): KGHDR, SFDVKD. The CDR3 reads CATSDQGVSGSNEQFF. In DNA, the CDR3 is TGTGCCACCAGTGATCAGGGAGTCTCGGGATCCAATGAGCAGTTCTTC.

The chain links TRBV20-1 to TRBJ2-5; perhaps TRBD2 as D (6 bases). Trimming stripped 0 bases from V and 4 bases from J, with 9 bases between. Germline V gene lookup returns CDR1 DFQATT and CDR2 SNEGSKA (reference sequence). The CDR3 is 13 residues long. The CDR3 coding sequence is TGCAGTGCTAGAGAGGAGGGGTCAGAGACCCAGTACTTC. This sequence encodes CSAREEGSETQYF.

Many counts were recorded for this clonotype. V usage is TRBV5-1 and J usage is TRBJ1-1; D unclear. With 3 bases removed from V and 1 base from J, the gap between germline ends came to 13 bases. From germline, CDR1 is SGHRS and CDR2 YFSETQ. CDR3 length: 15 amino acids. CDR3 DNA: TGCGCCAGCAGCTCGATGGGCAGTAAGAACACTGAAGCTTTCTTT. Translating gives CASSSMGSKNTEAFF.

This clonotype was seen many times. The chain has TRBV3-1 and TRBJ2-7, with a weak D call TRBD1 (5 bases). The germline gives CDR1 LGHDT, CDR2 YNNKEL (reference sequence). V was pared by 2 bases and J by 2 bases, with 7 bases between. The CDR3 sequence is 13 residues long. The CDR3 spells CASSQQGAYEQYF. In DNA form, the CDR3 reads TGTGCCAGCAGCCAACAGGGCGCCTACGAGCAGTACTTC.

This clonotype showed up many times. V and J are TRBV20-1 and TRBJ2-7, with a tentative D call TRBD2 (6 bases). Per the germline V gene, CDR1 is DFQATT and CDR2 is SNEGSKA (reference sequence). V was pared by 2 bases and J by 3 bases, with 8 bases between. There are 12 residues in the CDR3. In nucleotides, the CDR3 is TGCAGTGCTAGACTCGGGGGCTACGAGCAGTACTTC. It is translated as CSARLGGYEQYF.

This clonotype has a count of ten or more. The rearrangement joins TRBV12-3 or TRBV12-4 to TRBJ1-5; D gene uncertain. This CDR3 comprises 14 residues. Trimming pared 8 bases from V and 6 bases from J, leaving 17 bases between. The CDR3, as DNA: TGTGCCAGCGCCCCCGACCCTGATGGTCAGCCCCAGCATTTT. Amino acids: CASAPDPDGQPQHF.

This clonotype has ten or more counts. The V gene is TRBV12-3 or TRBV12-4, the J gene TRBJ2-1; possibly TRBD1 for D (6 bases). The CDR3 contains 13 residues. Trimming removed 3 bases from V and 9 bases from J, with 12 bases in between. The CDR3 coding sequence is TGTGCCAGCAGTTTTGGAACAGGGAGTGAGCAGTTCTTC. Residues: CASSFGTGSEQFF.

This clonotype was seen repeatedly, ten times or more. The gene calls are TRBV12-3 or TRBV12-4 and TRBJ1-4; 7 bases align to TRBD1. The CDR3 contains 14 residues. The trim removed 5 bases at V and 2 bases at J, leaving 2 bases unmatched. The CDR3 here is CASSTDRTNEKLFF. Here the CDR3 DNA reads TGTGCCAGCAGTACGGACAGGACTAATGAAAAACTGTTTTTT.

This clonotype was counted only a few times. The rearrangement uses TRBV12-5 and TRBJ2-3; the match to TRBD1 covers 7 bases. The CDR3 contains 14 residues. V trimming: 5 bases; J trimming: 6 bases; junction bases outside the gene matches: 8. Germline CDR1 reads LGHNT; CDR2 reads FRNRAP. CDR3 sequence reads: CASGRDRTSDTQYF. The CDR3 bases are TGTGCTAGTGGTAGGGACAGAACCTCCGATACGCAGTATTTT. Full variable domain (missing parts from reference TRBV12-5 and TRBJ2-3): DARVTQTPRHKVTEMGQEVTMRCQPILGHNTVFWYRQTMMQGLELLAYFRNRAPLDDSGMPKDRFSAEMPDATLATLKIQPSEPRDSAVYFCASGRDRTSDTQYFGPGTRLTVL.

This clonotype was counted at least ten times. An end of the junction does not agree with germline; a read error may underlie this. This chain joins TRBV7-7 and TRBJ2-1; a weak D match, TRBD1 (5 bases). The CDR3 is 15 amino acids. CDR1 is SSHAT, CDR2 FNYEAQ, per germline (reference sequence). The DNA of the CDR3 is TGTGCTAGCAGCCAAGGCAGGGCCTCCTACAATGAGCAGTTCTTC. Translating gives CASSQGRASYNEQFF.